The T cell receptor beta chain under discussion was sequenced for a study of shared clonotypes between healthy human individuals. About the study: Every donor yielded three CD4 naive, three CD4 memory, two CD8 naive and one CD8 memory plate.

Germline V gene sequence: CDR1 SGHVS, CDR2 FNYEAQ. CDR3 length equals 14 residues. V lost 4 bases, J lost 2 bases, and 11 bases lay in between. Overall study results and limits: The study found roughly 5.3% of naive CD4 clonotypes shared across four donors. Clonotypes shared by all four sorted-subset donors had higher generation probabilities than non-shared clonotypes.

TCRdb keeps only in-frame clones here, not all; method: immunoSEQ multiplex PCR. This table holds about 2 million clones, 85% to 95% found once. Concerning this clone: Its antigen is undetermined.

This chain connects TRBV7-6 to TRBJ1-1; possible D gene TRBD1, 6 bases. The specimen was naive CD4+ T cells sorted from blood. The subset is: CD45RA+ positively selected. This clonotype was sampled from a man between 18 and 29 years old in good health. This CDR3 reads CASSYEQGNTEAFF. CDR3 sequence (DNA): TGTGCCAGCAGCTACGAACAGGGTAACACTGAAGCTTTCTTT.